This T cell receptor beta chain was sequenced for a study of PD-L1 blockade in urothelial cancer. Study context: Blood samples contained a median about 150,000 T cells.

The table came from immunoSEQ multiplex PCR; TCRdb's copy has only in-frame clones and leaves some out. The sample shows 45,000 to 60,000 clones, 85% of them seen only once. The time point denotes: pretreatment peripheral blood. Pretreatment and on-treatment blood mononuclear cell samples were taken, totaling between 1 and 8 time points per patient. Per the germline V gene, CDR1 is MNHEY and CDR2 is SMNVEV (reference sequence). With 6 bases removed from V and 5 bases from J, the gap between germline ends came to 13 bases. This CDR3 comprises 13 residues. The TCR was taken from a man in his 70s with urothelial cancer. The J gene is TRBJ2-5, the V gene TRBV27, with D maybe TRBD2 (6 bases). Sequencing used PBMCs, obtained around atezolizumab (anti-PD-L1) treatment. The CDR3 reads CASSRRGKETQYF. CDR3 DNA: TGTGCCAGCAGCCGCCGGGGGAAGGAGACCCAGTACTTC.